This T cell receptor (beta chain) is drawn from a study of cytomegalovirus exposure and HLA in healthy donors. Study details: In an early release, HLA-typed donors contributed some 80 million unique TCR sequences.

In the case of this clone: Its target is not known.

Per germline, CDR1 SEHNR and CDR2 FQNEAQ (reference sequence). This CDR3 is 13 amino acids long. V trimming: 5 bases; J trimming: 7 bases; junction bases outside the gene matches: 4. Study observations and caveats: TCR beta sequences reportedly predicted the HLA-A and HLA-B alleles of most subjects accurately.

The PCR had 60 Vbeta and 13 Jbeta primers. Methods used by the authors: As a later analysis found, there were roughly 80 million unique TCR beta chains, of which roughly 11 million were shared. Measured with immunoSEQ multiplex PCR; TCRdb has only the in-frame clones, and not every one. V and J calls and clone size are as listed in that table; D and trimming were resolved from the DNA. Reported are more than 200,000 clones; the ten largest clones contain less than 1%. The V gene is TRBV7-9, the J gene TRBJ2-1, with 8 bases fitting TRBD1. The TCR originated in a woman in her thirties in good health and CMV-seropositive. The sequenced material came from PBMCs. This CDR3 reads CASSPQGANEQFF. The CDR3 coding sequence is TGTGCCAGCAGCCCTCAGGGGGCTAATGAGCAGTTCTTC.